This T cell receptor (beta chain) was found in a study of blood T cell repertoires in COVID-19. Study as a whole: Specimens from acute and convalescent COVID-19 originated in the United States, Italy and Spain.

The CDR3 runs 16 residues. Germline V CDR1 and CDR2: SGHRS, YFSETQ. The V end lost 0 bases, the J end lost 1 base, and 13 bases lay between the germline ends. Study processing details: Amplification of reference gene primers was used by the study to estimate nucleated cell counts. Using immunoSEQ multiplex PCR, the repertoire was profiled, and TCRdb retains in-frame clones only, with some absent. V and J calls and clone size follow that table, whereas D and trimming were derived from the DNA. Of around 70,000 clones in the sample, 83% were seen once. The material sequenced was peripheral blood. This receptor was obtained from a man aged 80 or over with acute or convalescent COVID-19. The chain links TRBV5-1 to TRBJ1-1; a weak D match, TRBD1 (5 bases). Here the CDR3 reads CASSLGPQGANTEAFF. CDR3 DNA: TGCGCCAGCAGCTTGGGACCTCAGGGTGCGAACACTGAAGCTTTCTTT.